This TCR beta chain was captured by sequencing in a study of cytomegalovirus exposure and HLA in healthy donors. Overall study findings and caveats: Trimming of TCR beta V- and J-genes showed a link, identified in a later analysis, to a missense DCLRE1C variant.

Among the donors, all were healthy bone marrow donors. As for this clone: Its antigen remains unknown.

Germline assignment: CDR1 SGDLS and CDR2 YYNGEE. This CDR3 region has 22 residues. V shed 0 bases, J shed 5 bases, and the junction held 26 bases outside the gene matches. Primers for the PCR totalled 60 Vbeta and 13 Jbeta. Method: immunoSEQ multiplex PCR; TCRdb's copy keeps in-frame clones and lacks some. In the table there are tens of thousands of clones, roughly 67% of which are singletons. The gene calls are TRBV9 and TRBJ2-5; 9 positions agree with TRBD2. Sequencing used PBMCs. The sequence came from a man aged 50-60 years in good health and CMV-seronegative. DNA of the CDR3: TGTGCCAGCAGCGTAGCTACGATGACTATGGCGGGGGGGCCAGGCGTGTTGGAGACCCAGTACTTC. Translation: CASSVATMTMAGGPGVLETQYF.